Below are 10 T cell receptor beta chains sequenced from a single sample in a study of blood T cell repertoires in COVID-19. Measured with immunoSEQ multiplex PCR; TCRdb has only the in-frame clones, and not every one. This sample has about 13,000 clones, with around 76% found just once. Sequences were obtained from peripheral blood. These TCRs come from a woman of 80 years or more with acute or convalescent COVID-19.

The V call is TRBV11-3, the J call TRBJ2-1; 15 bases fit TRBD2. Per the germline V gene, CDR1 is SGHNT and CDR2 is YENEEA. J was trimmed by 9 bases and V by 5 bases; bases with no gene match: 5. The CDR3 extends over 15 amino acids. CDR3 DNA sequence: TGTGCCAGCAGCCCCCGGACTAGCGGGGGGGCTGAGCAGTTCTTC. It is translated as CASSPRTSGGAEQFF.

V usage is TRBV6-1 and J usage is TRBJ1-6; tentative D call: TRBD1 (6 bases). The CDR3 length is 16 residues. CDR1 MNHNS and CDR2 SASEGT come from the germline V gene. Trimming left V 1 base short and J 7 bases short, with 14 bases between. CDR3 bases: TGTGCCAGCAGTGAAGGCGACAGGTTGGGAAATTCACCCCTCCACTTT. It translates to CASSEGDRLGNSPLHF.

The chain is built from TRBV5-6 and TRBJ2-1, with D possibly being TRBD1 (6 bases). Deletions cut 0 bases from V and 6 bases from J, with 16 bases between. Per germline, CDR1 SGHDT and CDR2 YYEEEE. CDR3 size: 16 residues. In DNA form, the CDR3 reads TGTGCCAGCAGCTTGGCGACAGGCCCCCTTCCCAATGAGCAGTTCTTC. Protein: CASSLATGPLPNEQFF.

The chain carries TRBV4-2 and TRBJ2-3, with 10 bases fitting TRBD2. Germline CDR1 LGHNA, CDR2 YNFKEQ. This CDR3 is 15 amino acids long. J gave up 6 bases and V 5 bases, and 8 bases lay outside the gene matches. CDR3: CASSELAGGGDTQYF. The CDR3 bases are TGTGCCAGCAGCGAATTAGCGGGGGGCGGGGATACGCAGTATTTT.

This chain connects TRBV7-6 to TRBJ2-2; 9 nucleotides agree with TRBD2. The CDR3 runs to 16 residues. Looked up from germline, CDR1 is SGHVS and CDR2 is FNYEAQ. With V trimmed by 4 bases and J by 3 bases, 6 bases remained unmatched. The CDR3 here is CASSSNSGGHTGELFF. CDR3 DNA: TGTGCCAGCAGCTCCAATAGCGGGGGACACACCGGGGAGCTGTTTTTT.

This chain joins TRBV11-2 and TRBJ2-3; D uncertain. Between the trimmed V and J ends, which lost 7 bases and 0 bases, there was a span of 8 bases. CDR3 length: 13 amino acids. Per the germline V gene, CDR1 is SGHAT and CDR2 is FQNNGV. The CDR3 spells CASTGRSTDTQYF. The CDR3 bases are TGTGCCAGCACTGGCAGAAGCACAGATACGCAGTATTTT.

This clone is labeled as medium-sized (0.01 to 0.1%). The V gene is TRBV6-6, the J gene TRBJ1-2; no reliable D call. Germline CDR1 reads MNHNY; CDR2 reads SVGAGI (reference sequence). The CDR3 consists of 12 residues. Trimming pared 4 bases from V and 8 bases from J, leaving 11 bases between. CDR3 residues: CASSSDILGYTF. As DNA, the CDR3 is TGTGCCAGCAGTTCAGACATTCTAGGCTACACCTTC.

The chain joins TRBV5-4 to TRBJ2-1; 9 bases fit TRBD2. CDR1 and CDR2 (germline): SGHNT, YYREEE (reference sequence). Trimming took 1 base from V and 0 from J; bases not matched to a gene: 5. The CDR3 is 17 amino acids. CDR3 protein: CASSLKAAGGSYNEQFF. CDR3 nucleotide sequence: TGTGCCAGCAGCTTGAAGGCAGCGGGGGGCTCCTACAATGAGCAGTTCTTC.

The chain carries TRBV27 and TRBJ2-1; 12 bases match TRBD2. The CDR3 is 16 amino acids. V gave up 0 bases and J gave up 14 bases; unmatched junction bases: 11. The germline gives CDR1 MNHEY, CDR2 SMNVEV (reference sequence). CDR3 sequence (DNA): TGTGCCAGCAGTTTATCCGGGCTAGCGGGGGGGCCCGCAGAGTTCTTC. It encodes CASSLSGLAGGPAEFF.

CDR3 sequence (DNA): TGTGCCATCCAATCCCGATTTAGCTCCTACGAGCAGTACTTC. It encodes CAIQSRFSSYEQYF. The rearrangement links TRBV10-3 to TRBJ2-7, with D unclear. Germline V gives CDR1 ENHRY, CDR2 SYGVKD. The CDR3 spans 14 residues. V was cut by 8 bases and J by 0 bases, with 14 bases left in between.